The 16 T cell receptor beta chains reported below all come from one sample, sequenced in a study of control samples from healthy donors and cancer patients. Here immunoSEQ multiplex PCR was the method, and the copy in TCRdb shows in-frame clones only, minus some. The sample consists of around 55,000 clones, 88% of them appearing once. The sample was blood. The receptor source for this set is a man in his forties or fifties in good health.

The CDR3 DNA follows: TGTGCCAGCAATTCGGGGGCCCCCCATCAGCCCCAGCATTTT. This codes for CASNSGAPHQPQHF. V usage is TRBV28 and J usage is TRBJ1-5; a possible D gene is TRBD1 (6 bases). Trimming took 7 bases from V and 5 from J, leaving 15 bases between them. The CDR3 loop spans 14 amino acids. The germline V gene encodes CDR1 MDHEN and CDR2 SYDVKM.

This clone has just one count. The rearrangement uses TRBV7-9 and TRBJ1-6; 7 bases are shared with TRBD1. The V gene's germline CDR1 is SEHNR and CDR2 FQNEAQ (reference sequence). With V trimmed by 5 bases and J by 0 bases, 4 bases remained unmatched. CDR3 length: 16 amino acids. The CDR3 coding sequence is TGTGCCAGCAGCCAGGGGGGGAGCTCCTATAATTCACCCCTCCACTTT. The encoded protein is CASSQGGSSYNSPLHF.

The CDR3 DNA reads as TGCGCCAGCAGGGCGGGGGGATTGACTGAAGCTTTCTTT. Translated: CASRAGGLTEAFF. The V call is TRBV10-2, the J call TRBJ1-1, with a tentative D call TRBD1 (5 bases). This CDR3 comprises 13 residues. V lost 6 bases and J lost 5, with 13 bases in between. The germline V gene encodes CDR1 WSHSY and CDR2 SAAADI.

This clone was recorded a few times. The chain employs TRBV6-5 and TRBJ2-7; tentative D call: TRBD1 (5 bases). V was clipped by 7 bases and J by 2 bases, with 15 bases between them. CDR3 length equals 14 residues. Per the germline V gene, CDR1 is MNHEY and CDR2 is SVGAGI. For the CDR3, the DNA is TGTGCCAGCAACGGTGGGTGGACAACCTACGAGCAGTACTTC. Translated: CASNGGWTTYEQYF.

The chain joins TRBV10-3 to TRBJ2-1, with 9 bases identical to TRBD2. Losses at the gene ends were 4 bases for V and 1 base for J; bases not matched to a gene: 11. The CDR3 consists of 18 residues. Germline values: CDR1 ENHRY, CDR2 SYGVKD. As DNA, the CDR3 is TGTGCCATCAGTGGTTCGGGTAGCGGGAGTCGGTCCTACAATGAGCAGTTCTTC. Encoded protein: CAISGSGSGSRSYNEQFF.

The rearrangement joins TRBV28 to TRBJ1-1; tentative D call: TRBD1 (6 bases). The CDR3 covers 17 residues. CDR1 is MDHEN, CDR2 SYDVKM, per germline. Deletions cut 3 bases from V and 1 base from J, with 18 bases between. The CDR3 is CASSFQLTGKSNTEAFF. The CDR3, as DNA: TGTGCCAGCAGTTTTCAACTGACAGGCAAATCGAACACTGAAGCTTTCTTT.

The chain employs TRBV6-5 and TRBJ1-1, with D possibly being TRBD1 (6 bases). The CDR3 runs to 15 residues. Germline V CDR1 and CDR2: MNHEY, SVGAGI. The V gene lost 0 bases and the J gene lost 6 bases, with 14 bases spanning the gap. The CDR3: CASSYSRGLIPEAFF. The CDR3, as DNA: TGTGCCAGCAGTTACTCGCGGGGGCTAATCCCTGAAGCTTTCTTT.

The chain joins TRBV7-9 to TRBJ2-1; 8 bases map to TRBD1. Looked up from germline, CDR1 is SEHNR and CDR2 is FQNEAQ (reference sequence). The V gene end was trimmed by 2 bases and the J gene end by 7 bases; junction bases not matched to a gene: 7. The CDR3 covers 15 residues. CDR3 region: CASSLTGTGGNEQFF. Written as DNA, the CDR3 is TGTGCCAGCAGCTTAACCGGGACAGGCGGTAATGAGCAGTTCTTC.

The chain links TRBV6-6 to TRBJ1-5, with a tentative D call TRBD1 (5 bases). This CDR3 has 13 amino acids. Trimming stripped 2 bases from V and 4 bases from J, with 6 bases between. CDR1 and CDR2 (germline): MNHNY, SVGAGI (reference sequence). DNA of the CDR3: TGTGCCAGCAGTTACGGGGCGAATCAGCCCCAGCATTTT. Its translation: CASSYGANQPQHF.

The chain has TRBV7-3 and TRBJ2-1; D unresolved. Trimming cost V 0 bases and J 7 bases, with 7 bases left between them. Germline CDR1 reads SGHTA; CDR2 reads FQGTGA. The CDR3 extends over 13 amino acids. CDR3 amino acids: CASSLTVGNEQFF. CDR3 in DNA: TGTGCCAGCAGCTTAACGGTAGGAAATGAGCAGTTCTTC. The variable domain in full, with the rest retrieved from reference TRBV7-3 and TRBJ2-1, is GAGVSQTPSNKVTEKGKYVELRCDPISGHTALYWYRQSLGQGPEFLIYFQGTGAADDSGLPNDRFFAVRPEGSVSTLKIQRTERGDSAVYLCASSLTVGNEQFFGPGTRLTVL.

This clone was counted only a few times. V and J are TRBV6-5 and TRBJ1-5; no clear D gene. Germline V CDR1 and CDR2: MNHEY, SVGAGI. This CDR3 region has 12 residues. V was pared by 4 bases and J by 7 bases, with 8 bases between. The CDR3 DNA sequence: TGTGCCAGCAGTTCAATCGGGCAGCCCCAGCATTTT. Protein product: CASSSIGQPQHF.

The chain joins TRBV7-8 to TRBJ2-5; D is possibly TRBD1 or TRBD2 (5 bases each). This CDR3 contains 15 residues. V gave up 2 bases and J gave up 5 bases, with 15 bases separating them. Germline V CDR1 and CDR2: SGHVS, FQNEAQ. The CDR3 loop reads CASSLHRGGWETQYF. The CDR3 DNA reads as TGTGCCAGCAGCTTACATCGGGGCGGGTGGGAGACCCAGTACTTC.

V usage is TRBV10-3 and J usage is TRBJ1-5; D is uncertain. The CDR3 loop spans 12 amino acids. Germline V gene lookup returns CDR1 ENHRY and CDR2 SYGVKD. Trimming took off 10 bases at V and 0 bases at J, with 7 bases between the two ends. The CDR3 region is CASSNSNQPQHF. CDR3 nucleotide sequence: TGTGCCAGCTCAAATAGCAATCAGCCCCAGCATTTT.

For the CDR3, the DNA is TGTGCCATCAGGGACAGGGAAGGCACAGATACGCAGTATTTT. This translates into CAIRDREGTDTQYF. The V gene is TRBV10-3, the J gene TRBJ2-3; 8 bases are shared with TRBD1. The trim removed 6 bases at V and 1 base at J, leaving 3 bases unmatched. The CDR3 has 14 amino acids. Germline V gene sequence: CDR1 ENHRY, CDR2 SYGVKD.

V usage is TRBV21-1 and J usage is TRBJ2-7. TRBV21-1 is flagged as a pseudogene. This CDR3 is built from 15 residues. The CDR3 loop is CAKEVGGAEENEQYF. For the CDR3, the DNA is TGTGCCAAGGAGGTGGGGGGCGCGGAGGAGAACGAGCAGTACTTC.

The chain is built from TRBV10-3 and TRBJ1-5, with a tentative D call TRBD1 (6 bases). This CDR3 is built from 17 residues. Deletions cut 0 bases from V and 2 bases from J, with 14 bases between. Per germline, CDR1 ENHRY and CDR2 SYGVKD. In DNA form, the CDR3 reads TGTGCCATCAGTGAGTCGGTGGCAGGGGATGGCAATCAGCCCCAGCATTTT. Translated, it gives CAISESVAGDGNQPQHF.